This note documents a single T cell receptor beta chain sequence. Its antigen is currently unknown. Germline V lookup: CDR1 SEHNR, CDR2 FQNEAQ (reference sequence). The CDR3 is made up of 14 amino acids. The V gene lost 10 bases and the J gene lost 2 bases, with 15 bases spanning the gap. A lack of ophthalmopathy progression within 18 months defined stable Graves' hyperthyroidism. The sample belongs to a study of T cells in Graves' hyperthyroidism and ophthalmopathy. Whole-study results and caveats: Blood also held most thyroid clonotypes expanded beyond 0.001.

The investigators amplified TCR beta CDR3 regions from RNA transcripts. When the TCR CDR3 underwent first-round RT-PCR, the HTBI primer set was used. Each CDR3 protein is one row after TCRdb ran MiXCR on the multiplex PCR reads. The repertoire holds around 800,000 distinct CDR3 sequences, 38% seen once, with 8% to 9% in the top ten. The TCR comes from a man in his late teens or twenties with Graves' hyperthyroidism. Sequenced input: blood. The chain recombines TRBV7-9 with TRBJ1-5, with a tentative D call TRBD1 (6 bases). The CDR3 DNA sequence: TGTGCCACCGGGGGCAGGGAAGGCAATCAGCCCCAGCATTTT. Translated, it gives CATGGREGNQPQHF.